This TCR beta chain was identified in a study of human T cells and chemical hapten exposure. Unique molecular identifiers were attached to individual cDNA molecules during library preparation. One entry per CDR3 protein results from TCRdb running MiXCR on the RACE reads. The data hold around 100,000 distinct CDR3 sequences, with 10% to 13% observed a single time. Whole-study findings and limits: Counts of expanded TCRs (at PT1) showed a positive correlation with patch test score.

This clonotype was seen many times. Its antigen is undetermined. Time point denoted: pre-sensitization, week 0. Treatment meaning: therapeutic diphenylcyclopropenone sensitization with weekly scalp DPC. The study drew its donors from alopecia patients who were 18 to 70 years old and suitable for DPC. Sequencing started from total RNA isolated from unfractionated whole blood. Trimming shortened V by 1 base and J by 4 bases, and 9 bases separated the two germline ends. The CDR3 is 14 residues long. Per the germline V gene, CDR1 is LGHDT and CDR2 is YNNKEL (reference sequence). The source material was whole blood, sampled in connection with sensitization to the hapten diphenylcyclopropenone (DPC). The source is a woman in her sixties with alopecia areata. Some clones in this sample may be carry-over from other donors' samples. V gene TRBV3-1 combines with J gene TRBJ2-3, with D unresolved. The CDR3 region has the DNA TGTGCCAGCAGCCAAGTGATTAGCCCAGATACGCAGTATTTT. Its translation: CASSQVISPDTQYF.